The clone carrying this TCR beta chain was seen once. The method was immunoSEQ multiplex PCR; TCRdb's version includes in-frame clones alone and lacks a portion of them. The data hold tens of thousands of clones, with around 90% observed a single time. The source of the sample is a study of radiotherapy plus CTLA-4 blockade in lung cancer. CDR1 and CDR2 from the germline V gene are LNHDA and SQIVND (reference sequence). There are 15 residues in the CDR3. Losses at the gene ends were 5 bases for V and 6 bases for J; bases not matched to a gene: 6. The material sequenced was peripheral blood, taken from a patient treated with radiotherapy plus ipilimumab. The sequence was collected from a human donor with non-small cell lung cancer that progressed on radiotherapy plus ipilimumab. The genes are TRBV19 and TRBJ1-5, with 11 bases fitting TRBD1. CDR3 residues: CASSFRDRGSQPQHF. In DNA, the CDR3 is TGTGCCAGTAGTTTCCGGGACAGGGGGAGTCAGCCCCAGCATTTT. The full variable domain, completed using reference TRBV19 and TRBJ1-5, is DGGITQSPKYLFRKEGQNVTLSCEQNLNHDAMYWYRQDPGQGLRLIYYSQIVNDFQKGDIAEGYSVSREKKESFPLTVTSAQKNPTAFYLCASSFRDRGSQPQHFGDGTRLSIL.